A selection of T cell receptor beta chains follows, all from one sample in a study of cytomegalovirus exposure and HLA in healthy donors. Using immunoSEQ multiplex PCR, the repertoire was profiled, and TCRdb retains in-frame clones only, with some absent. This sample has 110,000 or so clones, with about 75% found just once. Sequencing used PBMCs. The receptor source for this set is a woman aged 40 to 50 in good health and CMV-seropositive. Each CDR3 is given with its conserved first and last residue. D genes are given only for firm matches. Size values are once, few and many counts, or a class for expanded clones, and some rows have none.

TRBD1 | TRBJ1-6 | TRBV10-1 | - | TGCGCCAGAGAAACCGGGACAGGCCGTCCCTTGACTTTATCACCCCTCCACTTT | CARETGTGRPLTLSPLHF
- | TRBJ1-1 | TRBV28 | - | TGTGCCAGCAGTCCCCCTGGAGGGATGAACACTGAAGCTTTCTTT | CASSPPGGMNTEAFF
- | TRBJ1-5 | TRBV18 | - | TGTGCCAGCTCACCACGGGGGGATCAGCCCCAGCATTTT | CASSPRGDQPQHF
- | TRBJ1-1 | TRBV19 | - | TGTGCCAGTAGACCTTGGACAGATCCTATCGTGAACACTGAAGCTTTCTTT | CASRPWTDPIVNTEAFF
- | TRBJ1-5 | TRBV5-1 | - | TGCGCCAGCAGCCCCGCGGGGGAGGGTCAGCCCCAGCATTTT | CASSPAGEGQPQHF
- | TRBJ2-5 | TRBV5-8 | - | TGTGCCAGCAGCTCACCTGGCTCCGGGGGAGAGACCCAGTACTTC | CASSSPGSGGETQYF
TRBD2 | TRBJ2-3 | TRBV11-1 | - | TGTGCCAGCAGCTTGGGACTAGCGAGCACAGATACGCAGTATTTT | CASSLGLASTDTQYF
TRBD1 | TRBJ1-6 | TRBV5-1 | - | TGCGCCAGCAGCTTACCCGGGACAGGGGTGGAATCACCCCTCCACTTT | CASSLPGTGVESPLHF
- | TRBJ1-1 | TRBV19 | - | TGTGCCAGTAGTACCCAGGTTAACACTGAAGCTTTCTTT | CASSTQVNTEAFF
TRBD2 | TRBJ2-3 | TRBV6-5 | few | TGTGCCAGCAGTGACCCCACTAGCGGGCTGTGGCATTTT | CASSDPTSGLWHF
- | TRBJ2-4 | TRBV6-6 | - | TGTGCCAGCAGTCCGCGGGTCAAAAACATTCAGTACTTC | CASSPRVKNIQYF
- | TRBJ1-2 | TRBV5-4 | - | TGTGCCAGCAGCTTGGGGAGGGTAGAGGACTATGGCTACACCTTC | CASSLGRVEDYGYTF
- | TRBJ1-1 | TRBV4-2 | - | TGTGCCAGCAGGAATTTCGGGGGGCGGGGGAACACTGAAGCTTTCTTT | CASRNFGGRGNTEAFF
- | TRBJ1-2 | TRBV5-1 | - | TGCGCCAGCAGCTTGGGTGAAGGGGGCTATGGCTACACCTTC | CASSLGEGGYGYTF
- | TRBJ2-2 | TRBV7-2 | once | TGTGCCAGCAGCGCCTTGGCCCCAAACACCGGGGAGCTGTTTTTT | CASSALAPNTGELFF